This T cell receptor (beta chain) was obtained from a study of blood T cell repertoires in COVID-19. Study overall: Researchers got acute and convalescent COVID-19 samples from the United States, Italy and Spain. In each case, the material was cDNA or gDNA derived from T cells, B-cell-depleted T cells, or PBMCs.

Per the original methods: Scientists estimated how many nucleated cells there were by amplifying reference gene primers. The method was immunoSEQ multiplex PCR; TCRdb's version includes in-frame clones alone and lacks a portion of them. V and J calls and clone size come straight from that table; D and trimming were deduced from the DNA. The top ten clones hold roughly 8.7% of a sample with 140,000 or so clones, 60% to 80% of them seen once. The CDR3 consists of 17 residues. Trimming took 2 bases from V and 6 from J; bases not matched to a gene: 12. Germline CDR1 and CDR2: SGHAT and FQNNGV. This sequence joins TRBV11-2 and TRBJ1-2; 10 bases map to TRBD1. The sequencing sample was made of peripheral blood. The source of this sequence is a man aged 45-65 years with active or convalescent COVID-19. The CDR3 is CASSLRQGASPNHGYTF. CDR3 DNA: TGTGCCAGCAGCTTACGACAGGGGGCCTCGCCAAACCATGGCTACACCTTC.